The 9 T cell receptor beta chains reported below all come from one sample, sequenced in a study of cytomegalovirus exposure and HLA in healthy donors. The table came from immunoSEQ multiplex PCR; TCRdb's copy has only in-frame clones and leaves some out. The repertoire has 120,000 to 150,000 clones, 87% of them found once; the top ten carry 4.5%. The sample was PBMCs. The source of these receptors is a man in his late teens or twenties in good health and CMV-seropositive.

A single count supports this clone. This chain links TRBV7-9 with TRBJ2-5, with D perhaps TRBD1 (5 bases). The length of the CDR3 is 13 residues. The V end lost 3 bases, the J end lost 2 bases, and 7 bases lay between the germline ends. Germline V gene data show CDR1 as SEHNR and CDR2 as FQNEAQ (reference sequence). The CDR3 sequence is CASSLTVQETQYF. CDR3 coding DNA: TGTGCCAGCAGCTTGACAGTTCAAGAGACCCAGTACTTC. Complete variable domain (other parts from reference TRBV7-9 and TRBJ2-5): DTGVSQNPRHKITKRGQNVTFRCDPISEHNRLYWYRQTLGQGPEFLTYFQNEAQLEKSRLLSDRFSAERPKGSFSTLEIQRTEQGDSAMYLCASSLTVQETQYFGPGTRLLVL.

The rearrangement links TRBV27 to TRBJ2-5; TRBD2 matches at 13 bases. The CDR3 totals 15 residues. V trimming: 5 bases; J trimming: 4 bases; junction bases outside the gene matches: 4. CDR1 is MNHEY and CDR2 is SMNVEV in the germline V gene (reference sequence). CDR3 coding DNA: TGTGCCAGCAGTGCCTGGACTAGCGGGGGAGAGACCCAGTACTTC. Translating gives CASSAWTSGGETQYF.

This clone came up a few times. The CDR3 spells CASSDSDSGELFF. CDR3 DNA sequence: TGTGCCAGCAGTGACTCAGACAGCGGGGAGCTGTTTTTT. This sequence joins TRBV6-4 and TRBJ2-2, with a weak D call TRBD1 (5 bases). The CDR3 extends over 13 amino acids. V was shortened by 0 bases and J by 7 bases, with 6 bases between the two germline ends. Germline CDR1 reads MRHNA; CDR2 reads SNTAGT.

V and J are TRBV6-1 and TRBJ1-1; 8 bases fit TRBD1. Losses at the gene ends were 3 bases for V and 1 base for J; bases not matched to a gene: 10. This CDR3 has 17 residues. Germline V gene data show CDR1 as MNHNS and CDR2 as SASEGT. CDR3 sequence reads: CASSETPGGTGNTEAFF. The CDR3 coding sequence is TGTGCCAGCAGTGAGACCCCCGGCGGGACAGGGAACACTGAAGCTTTCTTT.

The chain has TRBV9 and TRBJ1-3; D unclear. The germline CDR1 and CDR2 sequences are SGDLS and YYNGEE. V lost 4 bases to trimming and J lost 0 bases, with 17 bases between them. The CDR3 covers 17 residues. CDR3 sequence: CASSPRQTRRSGNTIYF. The CDR3 nucleotides are TGTGCCAGCAGCCCTCGTCAGACTCGACGCTCTGGAAACACCATATATTTT.

This chain uses TRBV14 with TRBJ1-2; D unresolved. CDR1 and CDR2 (germline): SGHDN, FVKESK. V was cut by 1 base and J by 4 bases, with 10 bases left in between. The CDR3 loop spans 14 amino acids. In DNA, the CDR3 is TGTGCCAGCAGCCAAGGCGGATCCATCTATGGCTACACCTTC. Residues: CASSQGGSIYGYTF.

The V call is TRBV18, the J call TRBJ1-3; weak D call: TRBD1 (5 bases). The germline V gene encodes CDR1 KGHSH and CDR2 LQKENI. This CDR3 region has 14 residues. Trimming took 2 bases from V and 4 from J, leaving 9 bases between them. For the CDR3, the DNA is TGTGCCAGCTCACCAGGGGCGGCGGGAAACACCATATATTTT. Translated, it gives CASSPGAAGNTIYF.

This chain uses TRBV20-1 with TRBJ2-7; D is perhaps TRBD2 (6 bases). The CDR3 is made up of 11 amino acids. Trimming removed 6 bases at V and 6 bases at J, with 12 bases between. CDR1 and CDR2 (germline): DFQATT, SNEGSKA (reference sequence). In nucleotides, the CDR3 is TGCAGTGCGGGGCGCGGGGTCGAGCAGTACTTC. It encodes CSAGRGVEQYF.

The V gene is TRBV18, the J gene TRBJ2-5, with 8 bases aligning to TRBD2. J was trimmed by 5 bases and V by 2 bases; bases with no gene match: 7. The CDR3 consists of 15 residues. CDR1 and CDR2 from the germline V gene are KGHSH and LQKENI. This CDR3 is CASSPELAGWETQYF. Here the CDR3 DNA reads TGTGCCAGCTCACCAGAGCTAGCGGGCTGGGAGACCCAGTACTTC.